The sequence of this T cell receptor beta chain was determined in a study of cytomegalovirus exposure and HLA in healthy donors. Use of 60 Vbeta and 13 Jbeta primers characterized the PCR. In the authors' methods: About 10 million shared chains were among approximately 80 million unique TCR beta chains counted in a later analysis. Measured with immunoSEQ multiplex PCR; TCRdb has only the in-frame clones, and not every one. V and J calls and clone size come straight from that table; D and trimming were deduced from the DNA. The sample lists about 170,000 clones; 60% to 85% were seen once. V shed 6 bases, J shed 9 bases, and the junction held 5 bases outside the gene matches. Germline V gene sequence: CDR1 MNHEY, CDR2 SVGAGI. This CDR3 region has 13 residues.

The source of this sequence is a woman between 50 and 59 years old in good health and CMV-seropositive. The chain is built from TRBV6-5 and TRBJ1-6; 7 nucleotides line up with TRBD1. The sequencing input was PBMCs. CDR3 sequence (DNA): TGTGCCAGCAGATCAGGGGGATCTTCACCCCTCCACTTT. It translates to CASRSGGSSPLHF.